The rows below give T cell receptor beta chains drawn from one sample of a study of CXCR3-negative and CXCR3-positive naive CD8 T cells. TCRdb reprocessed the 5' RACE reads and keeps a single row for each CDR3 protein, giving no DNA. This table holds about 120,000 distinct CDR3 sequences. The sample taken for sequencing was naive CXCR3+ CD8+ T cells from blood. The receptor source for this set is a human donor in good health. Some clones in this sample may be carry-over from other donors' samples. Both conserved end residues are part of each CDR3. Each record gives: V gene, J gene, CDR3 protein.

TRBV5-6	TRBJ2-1	CASSWTGGLNEQFF
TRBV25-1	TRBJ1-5	CASSAPGWRQPQHF
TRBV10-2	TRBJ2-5	CASSDIWGPEETQYF
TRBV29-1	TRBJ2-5	CSVRDRAETQYF
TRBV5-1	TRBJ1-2	CASSLGQGADYGYTF
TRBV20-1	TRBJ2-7	CSARDAFVGLYEQYF
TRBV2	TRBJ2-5	CASSELAGPQETQYF
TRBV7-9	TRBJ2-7	CASSLGPRSYEQHF
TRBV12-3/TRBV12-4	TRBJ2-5	CASSRTSTETQYF
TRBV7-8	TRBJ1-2	CASSATSGANYGYTF
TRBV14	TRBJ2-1	CASSQSLAGGNEQFF
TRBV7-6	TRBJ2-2	CASSWGGGDGELFF
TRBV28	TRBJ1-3	CASSLGGRGIGNTIYF
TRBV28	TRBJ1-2	CASSPKWVLHGYTF
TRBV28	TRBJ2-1	CASSFRLYNEQFF
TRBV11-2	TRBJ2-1	CTSSTSPSGSPYNEQFF
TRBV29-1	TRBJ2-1	CSGLTVGSNNEQFF
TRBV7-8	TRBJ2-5	CASSSRLAGDQETQYF
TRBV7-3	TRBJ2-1	CASSNKGLAGGLNEQFF
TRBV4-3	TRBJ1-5	CASSQDVGQGYSNQPQHF
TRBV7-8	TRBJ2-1	CASSSQVKAYDEQYF
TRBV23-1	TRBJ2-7	CASSQWGGAYEQYF
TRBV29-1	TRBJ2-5	CSVEDSVFQGAFQETQYF
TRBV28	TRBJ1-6	CASSFDGSSYNSPLHF
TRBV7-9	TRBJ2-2	CASSPPGPGELFF
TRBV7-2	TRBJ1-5	CASSPGLNSNQPQHF
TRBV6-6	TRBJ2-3	CANAGQGDTDTQYF
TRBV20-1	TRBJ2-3	CSARPGHGTDTQYF
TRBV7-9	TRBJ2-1	CASSLGPRRDEQFF
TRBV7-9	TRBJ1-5	CATSTGIQENQPQHF
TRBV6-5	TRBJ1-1	CASSYSLDRPNTEAFF
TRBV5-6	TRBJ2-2	CASSFGTGLGTGELFF
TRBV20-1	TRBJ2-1	CSARGRLAGGPGNEQFF
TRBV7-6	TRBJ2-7	CASSLEGVQGYEQYF
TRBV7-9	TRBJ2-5	CASSSTGGARETQYF
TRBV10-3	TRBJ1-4	CAISRDSGEKLFF
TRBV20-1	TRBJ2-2	CSARDLTNTANTGELFF
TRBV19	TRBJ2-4	CASSPAGAPIRDIQYF
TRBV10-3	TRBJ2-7	CAISDPLRQGSPYEQYF
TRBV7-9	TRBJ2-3	CASSLAVAGFTDTQYF
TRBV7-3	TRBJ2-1	CASSLTGLAPSPTYNEQFF
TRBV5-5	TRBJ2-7	CASSPGTGGKQYF
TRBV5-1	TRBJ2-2	CASSEQGAANTGELFF
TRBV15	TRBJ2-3	CATSSRDRTDTQYF
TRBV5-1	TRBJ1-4	CASSFGGGATNEKLFF
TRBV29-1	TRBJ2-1	CSVALGLAEPYNEQFF
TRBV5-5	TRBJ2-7	CASSLARGSYEQYF